This entry lists 8 T cell receptor beta chains sequenced from one sample in a study of blood T cell repertoires in COVID-19. Repertoires were generated with immunoSEQ multiplex PCR, while TCRdb's copy carries only in-frame clones and drops some. The sample consists of about 33,000 clones, more than 80% of them appearing once. Sequencing was carried out using peripheral blood. These receptors were taken from a human donor in a cohort sampled during active COVID-19.

This chain uses TRBV27 with TRBJ1-6, with 8 nucleotides matching TRBD1. There are 17 residues in the CDR3. Germline lookup yields CDR1 MNHEY and CDR2 SMNVEV (reference sequence). Trimming cost V 1 base and J 4 bases; bases outside gene matches: 6. CDR3 sequence reads: CASSLLGQGAYNSPLHF. CDR3 nucleotides: TGTGCCAGCAGTTTATTGGGCCAGGGGGCATATAATTCACCCCTCCACTTT.

The chain links TRBV24-1 to TRBJ1-2; TRBD1 matches at 8 bases. The CDR3 extends over 15 amino acids. After removal of 1 base from V and 7 bases from J, the junction contained 7 bases not matched to a gene. CDR1 KGHDR and CDR2 SFDVKD come from the germline V gene. The CDR3 is CATSDLAGQAVGYTF. The CDR3 DNA is TGTGCCACCAGTGATTTAGCGGGACAGGCGGTTGGCTACACCTTC.

The chain recombines TRBV7-9 with TRBJ1-2; the match to TRBD1 covers 7 bases. The junction had 6 bases not matched to a gene; V was cut back by 1 base and J by 4 bases. Germline V gene sequence: CDR1 SEHNR, CDR2 FQNEAQ (reference sequence). CDR3 length equals 15 residues. The CDR3 is CASSLETGLFYGYTF. The CDR3 DNA follows: TGTGCCAGCAGCTTAGAGACAGGGTTATTCTATGGCTACACCTTC.

The chain joins TRBV6-5 to TRBJ1-2, with a tentative D call TRBD1 (5 bases). Germline CDR1 reads MNHEY; CDR2 reads SVGAGI. The CDR3 spans 13 residues. Trimming removed 6 bases from V and 3 bases from J, with 11 bases in between. CDR3 in amino acids: CASSPGGYYGYTF. In DNA, the CDR3 is TGTGCCAGCAGCCCCGGGGGGTACTATGGCTACACCTTC.

J is TRBJ2-3 and V is TRBV7-3, with D hard to call. The CDR3 runs to 14 residues. The V gene lost 5 bases and the J gene lost 0 bases, with 9 bases spanning the gap. Germline V CDR1 and CDR2: SGHTA, FQGTGA. The CDR3 coding sequence is TGTGCCAGCAGCCGTTTTCCTAGCACAGATACGCAGTATTTT. Translating gives CASSRFPSTDTQYF.

The CDR3 reads CASSLGLEETQYF. The CDR3 region has the DNA TGCGCCAGCAGCTTGGGGCTAGAAGAGACCCAGTACTTC. The gene calls are TRBV5-1 and TRBJ2-5; D gene unclear. Trimming pared 0 bases from V and 3 bases from J, leaving 6 bases between. From germline, CDR1 is SGHRS and CDR2 YFSETQ. The CDR3 contains 13 residues.

The J gene is TRBJ2-4, the V gene TRBV11-2, with TRBD2 matching 8 bases. V gave up 0 bases and J gave up 7 bases; unmatched junction bases: 2. Germline CDR1 is SGHAT and CDR2 is FQNNGV. The CDR3 loop spans 14 amino acids. The CDR3 here is CASSLDSGENIQYF. The CDR3 bases are TGTGCCAGCAGCTTAGATAGCGGGGAGAACATTCAGTACTTC.

V gene TRBV4-2 combines with J gene TRBJ2-7; 8 nucleotides line up with TRBD1. CDR3 length: 16 residues. Germline-derived CDR1 and CDR2 are LGHNA and YNFKEQ. Trimming cost V 0 bases and J 2 bases; bases outside gene matches: 6. CDR3 DNA: TGTGCCAGCAGCCAAGAAGCCCAGGGGGCAACCTACGAGCAGTACTTC. Protein sequence: CASSQEAQGATYEQYF.